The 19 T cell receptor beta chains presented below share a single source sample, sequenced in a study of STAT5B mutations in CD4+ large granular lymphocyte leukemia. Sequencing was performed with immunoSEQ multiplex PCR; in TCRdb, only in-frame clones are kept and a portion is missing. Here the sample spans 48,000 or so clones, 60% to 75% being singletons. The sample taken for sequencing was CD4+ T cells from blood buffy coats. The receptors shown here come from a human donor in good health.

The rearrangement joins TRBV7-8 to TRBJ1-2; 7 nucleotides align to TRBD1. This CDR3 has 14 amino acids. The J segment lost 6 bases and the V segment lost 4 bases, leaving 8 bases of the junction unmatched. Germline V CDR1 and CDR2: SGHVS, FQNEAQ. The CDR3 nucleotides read TGTGCCAGCAGCTCTCTGGGACAGCTCCATGGCTACACCTTC. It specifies CASSSLGQLHGYTF.

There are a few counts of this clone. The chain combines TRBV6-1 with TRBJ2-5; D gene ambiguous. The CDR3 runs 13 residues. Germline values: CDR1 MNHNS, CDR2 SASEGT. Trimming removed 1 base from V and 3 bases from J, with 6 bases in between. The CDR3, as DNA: TGTGCCAGCAGTGAAGTGCTGGAAGAGACCCAGTACTTC. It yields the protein CASSEVLEETQYF.

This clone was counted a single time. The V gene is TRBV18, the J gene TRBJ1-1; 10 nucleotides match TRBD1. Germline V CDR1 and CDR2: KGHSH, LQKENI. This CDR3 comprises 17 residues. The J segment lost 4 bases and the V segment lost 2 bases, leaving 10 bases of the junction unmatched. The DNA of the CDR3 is TGTGCCAGCTCACCAACAACACCGGGACAGGGGAGCACTGAAGCTTTCTTT. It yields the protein CASSPTTPGQGSTEAFF.

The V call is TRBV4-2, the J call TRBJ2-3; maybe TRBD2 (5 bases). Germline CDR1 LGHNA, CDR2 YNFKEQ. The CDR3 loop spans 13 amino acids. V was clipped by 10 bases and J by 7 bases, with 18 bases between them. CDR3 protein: CATGGPPGNTQYF. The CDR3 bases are TGTGCCACCGGTGGCCCCCCGGGGAATACGCAGTATTTT.

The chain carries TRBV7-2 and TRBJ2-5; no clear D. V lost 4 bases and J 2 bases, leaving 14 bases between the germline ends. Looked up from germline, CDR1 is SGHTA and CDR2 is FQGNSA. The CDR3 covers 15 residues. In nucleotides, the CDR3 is TGTGCCAGCAGCTCAGGATTTGCCCCACAAGAGACCCAGTACTTC. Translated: CASSSGFAPQETQYF.

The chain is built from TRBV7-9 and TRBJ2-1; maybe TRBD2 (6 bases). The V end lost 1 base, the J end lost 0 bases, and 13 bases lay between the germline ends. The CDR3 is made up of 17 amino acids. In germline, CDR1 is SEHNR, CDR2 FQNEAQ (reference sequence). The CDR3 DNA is TGTGCCAGCAGCTTAGTCCGGGGGATGGGCTCCTACAATGAGCAGTTCTTC. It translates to CASSLVRGMGSYNEQFF.

CDR3 nucleotides: TGTGCCAGCAGTGATCTCGGTTTAGGGCAGTACTTC. Protein: CASSDLGLGQYF. The V gene is TRBV2, the J gene TRBJ2-7; D is unresolved. Looked up from germline, CDR1 is SNHLY and CDR2 is FYNNEI. This CDR3 is 12 amino acids long. V was shortened by 3 bases and J by 9 bases, with 12 bases between the two germline ends.

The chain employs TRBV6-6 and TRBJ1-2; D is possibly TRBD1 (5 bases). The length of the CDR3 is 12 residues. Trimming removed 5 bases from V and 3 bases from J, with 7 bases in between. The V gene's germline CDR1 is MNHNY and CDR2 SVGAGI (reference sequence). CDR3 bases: TGTGCCAGCAGTGAGGGGTACTATGGCTACACCTTC. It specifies CASSEGYYGYTF.

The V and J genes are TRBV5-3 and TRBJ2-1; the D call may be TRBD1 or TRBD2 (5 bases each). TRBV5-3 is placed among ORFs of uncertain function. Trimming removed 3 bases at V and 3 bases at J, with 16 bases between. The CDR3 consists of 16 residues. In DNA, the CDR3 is TGTGCCAGAAGCTGGCGGCAGGGAGAGGGCTACAATGAGCAGTTCTTC. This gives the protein CARSWRQGEGYNEQFF.

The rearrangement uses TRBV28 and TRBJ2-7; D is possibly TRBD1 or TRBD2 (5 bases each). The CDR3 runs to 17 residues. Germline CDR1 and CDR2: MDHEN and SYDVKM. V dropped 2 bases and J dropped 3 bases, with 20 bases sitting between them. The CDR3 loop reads CASSLRAVRGYSYEQYV. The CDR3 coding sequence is TGTGCCAGCAGTTTACGGGCGGTGAGGGGATATAGCTACGAGCAGTACGTC.

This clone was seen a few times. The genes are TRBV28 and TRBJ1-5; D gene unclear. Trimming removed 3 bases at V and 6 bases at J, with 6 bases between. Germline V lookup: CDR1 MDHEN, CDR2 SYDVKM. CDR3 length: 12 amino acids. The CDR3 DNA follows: TGTGCCAGCAGTTTTTCGGGTCAGCCCCAGCATTTT. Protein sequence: CASSFSGQPQHF. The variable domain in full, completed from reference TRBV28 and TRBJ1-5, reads DVKVTQSSRYLVKRTGEKVFLECVQDMDHENMFWYRQDPGLGLRLIYFSYDVKMKEKGDIPEGYSVSREKKERFSLILESASTNQTSMYLCASSFSGQPQHFGDGTRLSIL.

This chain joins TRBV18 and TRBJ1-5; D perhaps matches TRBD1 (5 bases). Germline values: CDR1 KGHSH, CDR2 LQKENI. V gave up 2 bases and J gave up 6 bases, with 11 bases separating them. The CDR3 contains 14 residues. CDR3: CASSPGQGVQPQHF. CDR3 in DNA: TGTGCCAGCTCACCAGGGCAGGGTGTTCAGCCCCAGCATTTT.

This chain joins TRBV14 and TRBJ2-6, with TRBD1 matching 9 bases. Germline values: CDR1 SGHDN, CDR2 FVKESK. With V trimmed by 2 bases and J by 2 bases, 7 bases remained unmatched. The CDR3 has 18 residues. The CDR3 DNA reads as TGTGCCAGCAGCCAATACAGGGGGCTTGAAACTGGGGCCAACGTCCTGACTTTC. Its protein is CASSQYRGLETGANVLTF.

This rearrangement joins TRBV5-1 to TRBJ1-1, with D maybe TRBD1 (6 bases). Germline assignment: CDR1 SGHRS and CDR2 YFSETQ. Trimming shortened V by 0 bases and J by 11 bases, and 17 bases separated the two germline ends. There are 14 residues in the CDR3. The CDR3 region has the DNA TGCGCCAGCAGCTTGGGCGAACAGGGATTGATGGCTTTCTTT. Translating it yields CASSLGEQGLMAFF.

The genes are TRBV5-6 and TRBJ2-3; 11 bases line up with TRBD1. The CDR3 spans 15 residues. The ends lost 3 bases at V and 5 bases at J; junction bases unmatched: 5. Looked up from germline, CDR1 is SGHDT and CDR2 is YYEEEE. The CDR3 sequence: CASSSGQGAGDTQYF. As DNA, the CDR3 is TGTGCCAGCAGCTCAGGACAGGGGGCCGGAGATACGCAGTATTTT.

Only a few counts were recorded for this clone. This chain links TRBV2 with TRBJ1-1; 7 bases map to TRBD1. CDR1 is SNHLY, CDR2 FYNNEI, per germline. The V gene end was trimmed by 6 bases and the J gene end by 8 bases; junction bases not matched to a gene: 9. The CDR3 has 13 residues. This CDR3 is CASRLTGADEAFF. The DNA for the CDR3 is TGTGCCAGCAGACTAACAGGGGCCGACGAAGCTTTCTTT.

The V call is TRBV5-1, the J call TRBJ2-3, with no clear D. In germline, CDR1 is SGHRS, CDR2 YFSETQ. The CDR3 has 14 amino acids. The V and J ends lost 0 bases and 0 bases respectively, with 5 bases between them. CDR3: CASSLDSSTDTQYF. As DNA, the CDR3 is TGCGCCAGCAGCTTGGACAGTAGCACAGATACGCAGTATTTT.

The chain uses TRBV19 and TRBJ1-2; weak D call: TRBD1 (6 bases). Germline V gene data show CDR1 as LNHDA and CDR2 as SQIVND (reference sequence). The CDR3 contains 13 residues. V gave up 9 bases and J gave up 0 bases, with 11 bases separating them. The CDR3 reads CASKGGANYGYTF. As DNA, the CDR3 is TGTGCCAGCAAAGGGGGAGCTAACTATGGCTACACCTTC.

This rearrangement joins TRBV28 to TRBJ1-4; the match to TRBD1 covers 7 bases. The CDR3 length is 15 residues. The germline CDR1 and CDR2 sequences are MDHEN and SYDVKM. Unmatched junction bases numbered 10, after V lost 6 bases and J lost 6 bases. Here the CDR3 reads CASRKTGLGYEKLFF. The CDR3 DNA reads TGTGCCAGCAGAAAGACAGGGTTGGGTTATGAAAAACTGTTTTTT.